This T cell receptor (beta chain) was captured by sequencing in a study of OX40 agonist ivuxolimab in advanced cancers. Study details: With ivuxolimab, an agonistic anti-OX40 (CD134) antibody, patients were treated. Patients were about 83% male with ages about 23 to 90, mean approximately 55.

Assay used: immunoSEQ multiplex PCR; TCRdb lists only in-frame clones, some missing. Of fewer than 200,000 clones listed, 94% are singletons. Trimming took 8 bases from V and 0 from J, leaving 14 bases between them. Germline CDR1 reads MDHEN; CDR2 reads SYDVKM. The CDR3 consists of 15 residues. This clonotype was sampled from an adult with an advanced solid tumor such as melanoma, head and neck, liver or kidney cancer. The chain links TRBV28 to TRBJ1-3; no reliable D call. Sequencing was performed on CD4+ or CD8+ T cells sorted from blood, taken in a trial of the OX40 agonist ivuxolimab. The CDR3 region has the DNA TGTGCCAGCGCGAACAGTTTGAGCTCTGGAAACACCATATATTTT. Its translation is CASANSLSSGNTIYF.